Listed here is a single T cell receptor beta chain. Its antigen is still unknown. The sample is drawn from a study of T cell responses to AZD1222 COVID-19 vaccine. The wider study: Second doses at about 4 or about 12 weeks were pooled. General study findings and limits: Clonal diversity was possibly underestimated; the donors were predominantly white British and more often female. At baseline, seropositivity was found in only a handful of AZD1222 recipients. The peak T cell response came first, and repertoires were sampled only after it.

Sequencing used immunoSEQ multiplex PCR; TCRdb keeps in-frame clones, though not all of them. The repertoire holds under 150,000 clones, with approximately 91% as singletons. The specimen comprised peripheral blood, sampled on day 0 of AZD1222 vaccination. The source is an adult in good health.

CDR3 residues: CAWSVLSPVEAFF. CDR3 DNA sequence: TGTGCCTGGAGTGTACTATCCCCAGTTGAAGCTTTCTTT. The rearrangement joins TRBV30 to TRBJ1-1; D is ambiguous. The ends were cut back, 0 bases at V and 7 bases at J, with 12 bases in the middle. This CDR3 region has 13 residues. Germline CDR1 and CDR2: GTSNPN and SVGIG (reference sequence).